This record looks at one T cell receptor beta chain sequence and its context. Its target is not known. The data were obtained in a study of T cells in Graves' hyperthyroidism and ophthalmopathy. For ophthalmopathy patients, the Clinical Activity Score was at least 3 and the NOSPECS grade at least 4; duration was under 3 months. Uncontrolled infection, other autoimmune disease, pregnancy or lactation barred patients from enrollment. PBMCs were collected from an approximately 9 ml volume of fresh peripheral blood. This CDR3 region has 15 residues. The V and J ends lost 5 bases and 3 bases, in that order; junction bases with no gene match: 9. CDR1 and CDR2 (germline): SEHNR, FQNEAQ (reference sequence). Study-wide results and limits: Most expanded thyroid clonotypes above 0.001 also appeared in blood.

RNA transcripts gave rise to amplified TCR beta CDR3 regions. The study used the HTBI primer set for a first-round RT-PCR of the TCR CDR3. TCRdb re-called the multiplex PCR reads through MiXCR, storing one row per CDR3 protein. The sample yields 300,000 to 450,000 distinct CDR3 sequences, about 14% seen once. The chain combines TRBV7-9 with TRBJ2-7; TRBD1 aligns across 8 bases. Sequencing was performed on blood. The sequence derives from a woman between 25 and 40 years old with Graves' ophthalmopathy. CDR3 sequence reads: CASSPETGVFYEQYF. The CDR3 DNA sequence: TGTGCCAGCAGCCCCGAGACAGGGGTGTTCTACGAGCAGTACTTC.